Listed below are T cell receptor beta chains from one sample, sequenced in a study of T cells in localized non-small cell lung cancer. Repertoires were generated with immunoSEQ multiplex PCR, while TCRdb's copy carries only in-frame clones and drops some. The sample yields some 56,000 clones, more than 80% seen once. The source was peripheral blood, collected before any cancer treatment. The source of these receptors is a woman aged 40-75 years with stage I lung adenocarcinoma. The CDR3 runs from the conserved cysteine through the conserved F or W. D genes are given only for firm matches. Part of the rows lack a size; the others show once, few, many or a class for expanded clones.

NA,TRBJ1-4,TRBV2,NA,CASSRGVAEKLFF,TGTGCCAGCAGTAGAGGGGTGGCTGAAAAACTGTTTTTT
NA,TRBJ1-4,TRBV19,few,CASSTGVATNEKLFF,TGTGCCAGTAGCACCGGGGTGGCAACTAATGAAAAACTGTTTTTT
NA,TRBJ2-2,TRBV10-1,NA,CASSEQGAGELFF,TGCGCCAGCAGTGAGCAGGGCGCCGGGGAGCTGTTTTTT
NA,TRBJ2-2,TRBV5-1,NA,CASSLGVNTGELFF,TGCGCCAGCAGCTTAGGGGTGAACACCGGGGAGCTGTTTTTT
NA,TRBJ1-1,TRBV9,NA,CASSAGEGVGNTEAFF,TGTGCCAGCAGCGCCGGCGAGGGGGTGGGGAACACTGAAGCTTTCTTT
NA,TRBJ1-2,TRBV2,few,CASSESHGNYGYTF,TGTGCCAGCAGTGAATCTCACGGGAACTATGGCTACACCTTC
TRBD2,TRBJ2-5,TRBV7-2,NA,CASSLGGTSGVGETQYF,TGTGCCAGCAGCTTAGGGGGGACTAGCGGGGTAGGAGAGACCCAGTACTTC
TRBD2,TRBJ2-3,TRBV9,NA,CASSLPQGETSGSTDTQYF,TGTGCCAGCAGCCTCCCCCAAGGGGAGACTAGCGGGAGCACAGATACGCAGTATTTT
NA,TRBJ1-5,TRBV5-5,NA,CASSKSSMGGNSNQPQHF,TGTGCCAGCAGCAAATCCTCGATGGGCGGGAATAGCAATCAGCCCCAGCATTTT
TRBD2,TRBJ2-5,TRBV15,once,CATSRGLRTSGGGEAQYF,TGTGCCACCAGCAGGGGCTTACGGACTAGCGGGGGAGGAGAGGCCCAGTACTTC
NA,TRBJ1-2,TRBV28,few,CATLSDYGYTF,TGTGCCACCCTTTCCGACTATGGCTACACCTTC
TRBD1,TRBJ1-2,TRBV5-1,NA,CASSPNGQGNYGYTF,TGTGCCAGCAGCCCAAACGGACAGGGCAACTATGGCTACACCTTC
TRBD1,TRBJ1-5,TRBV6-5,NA,CASSYSGQDRQPQHF,TGTGCCAGCAGTTACTCGGGACAGGATCGTCAGCCCCAGCATTTT
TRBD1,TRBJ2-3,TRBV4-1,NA,CASSQARGRTDTQYF,TGCGCCAGCAGCCAAGCCAGGGGGCGCACAGATACGCAGTATTTT
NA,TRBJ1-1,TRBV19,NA,CASSIDFADAGVKNTEAFF,TGTGCCAGTAGTATAGATTTTGCCGACGCAGGGGTTAAGAACACTGAAGCTTTCTTT
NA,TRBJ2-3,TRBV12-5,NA,CASGLRTGTSTDTQYF,TGTGCTAGTGGTCTCCGAACAGGCACTAGCACAGATACGCAGTATTTT
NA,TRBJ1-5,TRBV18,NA,CASSPTGRSNQPQHF,TGTGCCAGCTCACCAACGGGGCGCTCCAATCAGCCCCAGCATTTT
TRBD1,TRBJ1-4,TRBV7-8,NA,CASSLRDRRATNEKLFF,TGTGCCAGCAGCCTACGGGACAGGCGAGCAACTAATGAAAAACTGTTTTTT
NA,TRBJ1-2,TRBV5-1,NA,CASSLADGYGYTF,TGCGCCAGCAGCTTGGCCGACGGCTATGGCTACACCTTC
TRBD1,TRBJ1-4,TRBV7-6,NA,CASSPLTGTATNEKLFF,TGTGCCAGCAGCCCACTGACAGGGACTGCAACTAATGAAAAACTGTTTTTT
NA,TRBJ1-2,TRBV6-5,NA,CASRTGYGYTF,TGTGCCAGCAGGACAGGCTATGGCTACACCTTC
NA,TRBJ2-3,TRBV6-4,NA,CASSDSSENTQYF,TGTGCCAGCAGTGACTCTAGCGAGAATACGCAGTATTTT
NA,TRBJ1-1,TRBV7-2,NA,CASSLGPGDLNTEAFF,TGTGCCAGCAGCTTAGGGCCAGGGGATCTGAACACTGAAGCTTTCTTT
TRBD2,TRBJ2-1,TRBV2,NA,CASKGLAGGSSYNEQFF,TGTGCCAGCAAGGGACTAGCGGGGGGTAGCTCCTACAATGAGCAGTTCTTC
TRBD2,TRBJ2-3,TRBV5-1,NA,CASSKGTSGGASANTQYF,TGCGCCAGCAGCAAGGGGACTAGCGGGGGGGCTAGTGCAAATACGCAGTATTTT
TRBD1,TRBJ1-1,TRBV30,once,CAWKITGGGLLNTEAFF,TGTGCCTGGAAAATCACAGGGGGCGGATTATTGAACACTGAAGCTTTCTTT
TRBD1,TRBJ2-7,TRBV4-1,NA,CASSQASDRATYEQYF,TGCGCCAGCAGCCAAGCTTCGGACAGGGCCACCTACGAGCAGTACTTC
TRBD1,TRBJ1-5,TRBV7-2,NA,CASGDRGNQPQHF,TGTGCCAGCGGCGACAGGGGCAATCAGCCCCAGCATTTT
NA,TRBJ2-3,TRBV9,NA,CASSVEVRATDTQYF,TGTGCCAGCAGCGTAGAGGTCAGGGCCACAGATACGCAGTATTTT
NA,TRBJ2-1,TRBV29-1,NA,CSVLVYNEQFF,TGCAGCGTTCTGGTGTACAATGAGCAGTTCTTC
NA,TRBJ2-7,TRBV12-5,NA,CASGLWGGREQYF,TGTGCTAGTGGTTTGTGGGGGGGGCGCGAGCAGTACTTC
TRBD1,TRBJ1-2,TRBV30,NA,CAWSVAGGLGYTF,TGTGCCTGGAGTGTAGCAGGGGGACTTGGCTACACCTTC
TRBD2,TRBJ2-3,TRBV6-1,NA,CASSVSGTASGVADTQYF,TGTGCCAGCAGTGTTTCCGGGACAGCTAGCGGGGTAGCAGATACGCAGTATTTT
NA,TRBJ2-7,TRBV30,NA,CAWSLIEFGEQYF,TGTGCCTGGAGTCTTATAGAATTCGGGGAGCAGTACTTC
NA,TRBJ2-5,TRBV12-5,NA,CASGLPTLRETQYF,TGTGCTAGTGGTTTGCCAACACTTAGAGAGACCCAGTACTTC
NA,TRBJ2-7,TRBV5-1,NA,CASRRETSGYEQYF,TGCGCCTCCCGTCGGGAGACGTCCGGCTACGAGCAGTACTTC
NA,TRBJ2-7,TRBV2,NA,CASSETGPYEQYF,TGTGCCAGCAGTGAAACGGGACCCTACGAGCAGTACTTC
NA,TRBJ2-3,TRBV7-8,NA,CASSLTGGGAFTTDTQYF,TGTGCCAGCAGCTTAACCGGGGGCGGTGCTTTTACAACAGATACGCAGTATTTT
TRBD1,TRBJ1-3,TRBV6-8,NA,CASSQDRGRLSGNTIYF,TGTGCCAGCAGCCAGGACAGGGGGCGCCTCTCTGGAAACACCATATATTTT
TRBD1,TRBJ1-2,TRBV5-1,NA,CASSLSGGRGLLYGYTF,TGCGCCAGCAGCTTGTCGGGTGGCAGGGGGCTTCTCTATGGCTACACCTTC
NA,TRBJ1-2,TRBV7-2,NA,CASSPPGTPNYGYTF,TGTGCCAGCAGCCCCCCTGGGACACCCAACTATGGCTACACCTTC